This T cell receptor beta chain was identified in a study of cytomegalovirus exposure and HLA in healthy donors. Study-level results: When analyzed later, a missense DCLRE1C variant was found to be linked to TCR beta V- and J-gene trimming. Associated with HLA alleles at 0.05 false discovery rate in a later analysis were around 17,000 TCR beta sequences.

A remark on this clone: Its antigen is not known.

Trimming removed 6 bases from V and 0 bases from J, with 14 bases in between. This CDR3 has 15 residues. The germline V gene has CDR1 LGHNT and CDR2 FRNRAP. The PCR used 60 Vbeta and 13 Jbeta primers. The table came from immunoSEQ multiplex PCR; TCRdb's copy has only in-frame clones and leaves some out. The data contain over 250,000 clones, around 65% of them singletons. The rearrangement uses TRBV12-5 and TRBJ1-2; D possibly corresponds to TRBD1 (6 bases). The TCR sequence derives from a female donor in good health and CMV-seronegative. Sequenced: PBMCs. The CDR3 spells CASGSRGFSNYGYTF. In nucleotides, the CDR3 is TGTGCTAGTGGCTCCAGGGGTTTTTCTAACTATGGCTACACCTTC.